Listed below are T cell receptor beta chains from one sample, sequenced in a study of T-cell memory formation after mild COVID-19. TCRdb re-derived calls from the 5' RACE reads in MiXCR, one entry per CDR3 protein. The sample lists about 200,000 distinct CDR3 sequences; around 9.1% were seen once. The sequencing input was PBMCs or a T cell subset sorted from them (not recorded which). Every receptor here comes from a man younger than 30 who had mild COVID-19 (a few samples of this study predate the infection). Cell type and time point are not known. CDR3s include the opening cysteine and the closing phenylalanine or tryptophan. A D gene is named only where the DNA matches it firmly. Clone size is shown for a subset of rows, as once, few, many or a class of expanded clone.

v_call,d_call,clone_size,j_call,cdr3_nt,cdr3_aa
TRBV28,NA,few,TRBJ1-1,TGTGCCAGCAGTTTATACGGGGCAAGTAGAATTGAAGCTTTCTTT,CASSLYGASRIEAFF
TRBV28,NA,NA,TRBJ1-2,TGTGCCAGCAGTTCCTCGATCTATGGCTACACCTTC,CASSSSIYGYTF
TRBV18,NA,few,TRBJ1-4,TGTGCCAGCTCACCCCAAAATGAAAAACTGTTTTTT,CASSPQNEKLFF
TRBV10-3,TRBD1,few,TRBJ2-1,TGTGCCATCAGGCGAACAGGGGGTTCCAATGAGCAGTTCTTC,CAIRRTGGSNEQFF
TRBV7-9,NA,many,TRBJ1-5,TGTGCCAGCAGCCCGCGGGACAGCAATCAGCCCCAGCATTTT,CASSPRDSNQPQHF
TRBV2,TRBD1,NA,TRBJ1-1,TGTGCCAGCAGTAGACAGGGGAGGACTGAAGCTTTCTTT,CASSRQGRTEAFF
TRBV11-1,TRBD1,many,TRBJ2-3,TGTGCCAGCAGCTTAGTATATGCGGGACAGGGGGCCCAGTATTTT,CASSLVYAGQGAQYF
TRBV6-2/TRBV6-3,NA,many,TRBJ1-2,TGTGCCAGCAGTTATGGGACCTATGGCTACACCTTC,CASSYGTYGYTF
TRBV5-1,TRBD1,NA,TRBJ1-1,TGCGCCAGCAGCGTGGACAGGGGAAGTAGGACTGAAGCTTTCTTT,CASSVDRGSRTEAFF
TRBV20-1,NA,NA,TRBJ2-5,TGCAGTGCGTATCCAAGGGGTCAAGAGACCCAGTACTTC,CSAYPRGQETQYF
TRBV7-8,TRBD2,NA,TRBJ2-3,TGTGCCAGCAGCTCGGGACTAGTTCTCGATACGCAGTATTTT,CASSSGLVLDTQYF
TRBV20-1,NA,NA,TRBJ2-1,TGCAGTGCTATTAAGGGGGGCCCGAGCTCCTACAATGAGCAGTTCTTC,CSAIKGGPSSYNEQFF
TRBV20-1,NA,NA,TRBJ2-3,TGCAGACCTAAGGACCGGGGCGGGACGCAGTATTTT,CRPKDRGGTQYF
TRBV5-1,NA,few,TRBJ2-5,TGCGCCAGCAGCTTGGCCCTGCAGAAACAAGAGACCCAGTACTTC,CASSLALQKQETQYF
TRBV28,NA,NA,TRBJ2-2,NA,CASSQVTGELFFF
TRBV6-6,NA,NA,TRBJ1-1,TGTGCCAGCAGTCGAGTTGAGAACACTGAAGCTTTCTTT,CASSRVENTEAFF
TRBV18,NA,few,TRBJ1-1,TGTGCCAGCTCAGTTCCGCCAGGGGAGAACACTGAAGCTTTCTTT,CASSVPPGENTEAFF
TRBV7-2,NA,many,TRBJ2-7,TGTGCCAGCAGCGAGGGACCTCACGCCCGCGAGCAGTACTTC,CASSEGPHAREQYF
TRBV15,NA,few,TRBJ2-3,TGTGCCACCAGCAGAGATCTTCTAGATCAGGATACGCAGTATTTT,CATSRDLLDQDTQYF
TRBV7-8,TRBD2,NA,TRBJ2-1,TGTGCCAGCAGCGCGCGGGGGAACTCCTACAATGAGCAGTTCTTC,CASSARGNSYNEQFF
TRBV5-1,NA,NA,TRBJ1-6,TGCGCCAGCAGCTTAACCAGGAATTCACCCCTCCACTTT,CASSLTRNSPLHF
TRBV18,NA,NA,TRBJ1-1,TGTGCCAGCTCACCAGACCAGAACACTGAAGCTTCCTTT,CASSPDQNTEASF
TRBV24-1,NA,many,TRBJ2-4,TGTGCCACCAGCGTTCTTGAAGAGGGGGGGCTAGCCAAAAACATTCAGTACTTC,CATSVLEEGGLAKNIQYF
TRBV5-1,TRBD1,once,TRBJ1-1,TGCGCCAGCAGCCCTGGCGGGACAGACGCTGCGGCTTTCTTT,CASSPGGTDAAAFF
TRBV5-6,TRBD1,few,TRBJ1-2,TGTGCCAGCAGCTTGCTAGGACAGGGTGCTAACTATGGCTACACCTTC,CASSLLGQGANYGYTF
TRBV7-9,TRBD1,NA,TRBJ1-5,TGTGCCAGCAGCTCCCCCTTGACAGGGAATAGCAATCAGCCCCAGCATTTT,CASSSPLTGNSNQPQHF
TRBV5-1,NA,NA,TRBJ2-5,TGCGCCAGCAGCTTGGCCGGGTCCGAATTACAAGAGACCCAGTACTTC,CASSLAGSELQETQYF
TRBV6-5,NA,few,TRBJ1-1,TGTGCCAGCAGCCCCACCCCCGACAGAGACACTGAAGCTTTCTTT,CASSPTPDRDTEAFF
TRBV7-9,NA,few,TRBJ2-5,TGTGCCAGCAGCTTACTCGGGGTTCAAGAGACCCAGTACTTC,CASSLLGVQETQYF
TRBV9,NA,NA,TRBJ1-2,TGTGCCAGCAGCCTTCGAGGGTCTCGGGACTATGGCTACACCTTC,CASSLRGSRDYGYTF
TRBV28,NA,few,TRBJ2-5,TGTGCCAGCAGTCCGAACCGGGCTACCCAAGAGACCCAGTACTTC,CASSPNRATQETQYF
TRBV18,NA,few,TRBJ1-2,TGTGCCAGCTCACTACAGGAGATACAGGGCTCCAACTATGGCTACACCTTC,CASSLQEIQGSNYGYTF
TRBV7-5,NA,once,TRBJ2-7,NA,CISVPEASTSGGDSEQYF
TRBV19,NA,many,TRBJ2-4,TGTGCCAGTAGAGGGGTGGCCAAAAACATTCAGTACTTC,CASRGVAKNIQYF
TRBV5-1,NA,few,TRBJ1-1,TGCGCCAGCAGCCCCCTCCCGACGGGGACGTCGAACACTGAAGCTTTCTTT,CASSPLPTGTSNTEAFF
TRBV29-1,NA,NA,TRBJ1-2,TGCAGCGTTGTTAGGGCTAATGGACCCAACTATGGCTACACCTTC,CSVVRANGPNYGYTF
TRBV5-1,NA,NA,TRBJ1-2,TGCGCCACCGGAGGGGGGAATGGCTATGGCTACACCTTC,CATGGGNGYGYTF
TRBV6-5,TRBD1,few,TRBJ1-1,TGTGCCAGCAGTTACTCGGCAGGGGGGGCCTCGCGAACTGAAGCTTTCTTT,CASSYSAGGASRTEAFF
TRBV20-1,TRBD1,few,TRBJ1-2,TGCAGTGCTAGTGACAGGGGCCCCTATGGCTACACCTTC,CSASDRGPYGYTF
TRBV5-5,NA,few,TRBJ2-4,TGTGCCAGCAGCTTGTTCGACAGAAAAAACATTCAGTACTTC,CASSLFDRKNIQYF
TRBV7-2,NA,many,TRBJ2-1,TGTGCCAGCACCAAGACGAGCTCCTACAATGAGCAGTTCTTC,CASTKTSSYNEQFF
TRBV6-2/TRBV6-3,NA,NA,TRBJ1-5,TGTGCCAGCAGAACCTACACAGCCAGCAATCAGCCCCAGCATTTT,CASRTYTASNQPQHF
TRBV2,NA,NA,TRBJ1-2,TGTGCCAGCAGTGAAGTGGTGGCTAACTATGGCTACACCTTC,CASSEVVANYGYTF
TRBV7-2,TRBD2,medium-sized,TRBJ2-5,TGTGCCAGCAGCTTAGTGGGACTAGCGGGGAATCAAGAGACCCAGTACTTC,CASSLVGLAGNQETQYF
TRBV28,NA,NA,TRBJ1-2,TGTGCCAGCAGTTTTGTGGAAGGGAGCGGCTACACCTTC,CASSFVEGSGYTF
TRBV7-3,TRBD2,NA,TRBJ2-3,TGTGCCAGCAGCTCCCGCGGGGGGCCACTCCGAACAGATACGCAGTATTTT,CASSSRGGPLRTDTQYF
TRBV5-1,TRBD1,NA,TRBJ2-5,TGCGCCAGCAGCCGCGGACAGGGCCAAATTAACCAAGAGACCCAGTACTTC,CASSRGQGQINQETQYF
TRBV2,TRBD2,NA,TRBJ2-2,TGTGCCAGCAGACTAGCGGGAGGAGCGAACACCGGGGAGCTGTTTTTT,CASRLAGGANTGELFF
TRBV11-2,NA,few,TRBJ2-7,TGTGCCAGCAGCATCAGGGAGGACTACGAGCAGTACTTC,CASSIREDYEQYF